This TCR beta chain was recovered during a study of CD8+CD57+ T cells in acquired aplastic anemia. The template for TCR beta VDJ and CDR3 sequence profiling was genomic DNA. Each CDR3 protein is one row after TCRdb ran MiXCR on the reads. The table lists roughly 63,000 distinct CDR3 sequences, around 50% of them singletons, with about 8% in the top ten. The V gene's germline CDR1 is MNHEY and CDR2 SVGAGI. The CDR3 has 14 amino acids. V was clipped by 2 bases and J by 4 bases, with 9 bases between them. The table lists this clonotype with many counts. Antigen: not known. Study-level results: The number of CD8+ CDR3 sequences shared by patients and controls was around 30.

The chain carries TRBV6-5 and TRBJ1-3; D not certain. The clonotype comes from a human donor in good health, serving as a control. The sequenced material came from sorted CD4+, CD8+, or CD8+CD57+ T cells (not recorded which) from PBMCs. CDR3 sequence: CASSYMVPGNTIYF. The CDR3 DNA is TGTGCCAGCAGTTACATGGTTCCCGGAAACACCATATATTTT.